This is a list of T cell receptor beta chains from one sample in a study of beta chain features in type 1 diabetes. Libraries were prepared by immunoSEQ multiplex PCR; TCRdb keeps only in-frame clonotypes and omits some of them. Of more than 250,000 clones detected, roughly 20% appear once; the ten largest clones hold roughly 0.028%. Material for sequencing was naive CD4+ T cells from blood. The receptors derive from a woman in her thirties or forties with type 1 diabetes. Each CDR3 is given with its conserved first and last residue. Fields, in order: V gene, D gene, J gene, clone size, CDR3 protein, CDR3 DNA. The D gene is left open where the match is weak. Where a row states a size, it is once, few, many or the class of an expanded clone; other rows omit it.

>TRBV7-8|.|TRBJ1-5|.
CASSVNRERNQPQHF
TGTGCCAGCAGCGTGAACAGGGAAAGGAATCAGCCCCAGCATTTT
>TRBV20-1|TRBD2|TRBJ2-1|.
CSVAGGDEQFF
TGCAGTGTAGCGGGAGGTGACGAGCAGTTCTTC
>TRBV7-2|TRBD1|TRBJ2-1|.
CASTSGTGGFEQFF
TGTGCCAGCACATCCGGGACAGGGGGCTTTGAGCAGTTCTTC
>TRBV11-3|TRBD1|TRBJ2-1|.
CASKGQSSYNEQFF
TGTGCCAGCAAGGGACAGAGCTCCTACAATGAGCAGTTCTTC
>TRBV4-3|TRBD2|TRBJ2-1|.
CASSQGLAGGNNEQFF
TGCGCCAGCAGCCAGGGACTAGCGGGGGGAAACAATGAGCAGTTCTTC
>TRBV29-1|.|TRBJ2-5|few
CSVGIVGAREETQYF
TGCAGCGTTGGGATTGTGGGGGCGAGGGAAGAGACCCAGTACTTC
>TRBV7-2|.|TRBJ2-7|few
CASTLTRLSYEQYF
TGTGCCAGCACCCTAACGAGGCTTTCCTACGAGCAGTACTTC
>TRBV18|.|TRBJ2-7|once
CASSRTETYEQYF
TGTGCCAGCTCACGGACAGAGACCTACGAGCAGTACTTC
>TRBV10-3|TRBD2|TRBJ2-3|few
CAISLLAGGRLDTQYF
TGTGCCATCAGTCTCCTAGCGGGAGGGCGATTAGATACGCAGTATTTT
>TRBV14|TRBD2|TRBJ2-1|.
CASSPPSGTLGNEQFF
TGTGCCAGCAGCCCCCCCAGCGGGACTCTTGGCAATGAGCAGTTCTTC
>TRBV6-5|TRBD2|TRBJ2-4|few
CASSYALAGAKNIQYF
TGTGCCAGCAGTTACGCGCTAGCGGGAGCCAAAAACATTCAGTACTTC
>TRBV15|.|TRBJ2-7|.
CATSGSAYEQYF
TGTGCCACCAGCGGCAGTGCCTACGAGCAGTACTTC
>TRBV5-4|TRBD1|TRBJ2-5|.
CASSPGQGGTQYF
TGTGCCAGCAGCCCCGGACAGGGAGGGACCCAGTACTTC
>TRBV28|.|TRBJ2-1|few
CASSLSSQDEQFF
TGTGCCAGCAGTTTAAGCTCCCAGGATGAGCAGTTCTTC
>TRBV9|.|TRBJ1-1|few
CASSVAQNTEAFF
TGTGCCAGCAGCGTAGCCCAGAACACTGAAGCTTTCTTT
>TRBV5-1|TRBD2|TRBJ2-5|once
CASSGFLAGAETQYF
TGCGCCAGCAGCGGGTTCCTAGCGGGAGCAGAGACCCAGTACTTC
>TRBV7-2|.|TRBJ2-5|.
CASSLGSASQETQYF
TGTGCCAGCAGCTTAGGTAGCGCCAGCCAAGAGACCCAGTACTTC
>TRBV30|.|TRBJ1-5|.
CAWSRLGSAQHF
TGTGCCTGGAGTCGCCTCGGGTCAGCCCAGCATTTT
>TRBV29-1|.|TRBJ1-1|.
CSEGDEAFF
TGCAGCGAAGGGGATGAAGCTTTCTTT
>TRBV5-4|TRBD1|TRBJ2-3|.
CASSLGQGGTDTQYF
TGTGCCAGCAGCTTGGGGCAGGGGGGCACAGATACGCAGTATTTT
>TRBV14|TRBD1|TRBJ2-7|.
CASSQGEGQVYEQYF
TGTGCCAGCAGCCAAGGGGAAGGACAGGTCTACGAGCAGTACTTC
>TRBV11-2|.|TRBJ2-7|few
CASSSGQPTEQYF
TGTGCCAGCAGTTCAGGACAGCCTACCGAGCAGTACTTC
>TRBV28|.|TRBJ2-5|few
CASSRPGGTQYF
TGTGCCAGCAGCCGCCCAGGTGGGACCCAGTACTTC
>TRBV18|.|TRBJ1-3|few
CASSPPGSSGNTIYF
TGTGCCAGCTCACCGCCTGGTAGCTCTGGAAACACCATATATTTT
>TRBV7-3|.|TRBJ2-2|few
CASSLTGGGTGELFF
TGTGCCAGCAGCTTAACAGGCGGAGGGACCGGGGAGCTGTTTTTT
>TRBV19|TRBD2|TRBJ2-1|.
CASSVPGLASSDGQFF
TGTGCCAGTAGTGTCCCGGGACTAGCTTCGTCGGATGGGCAGTTCTTC
>TRBV5-1|TRBD1|TRBJ2-3|few
CASSLQGQASTDTQYF
TGCGCCAGCAGCTTGCAGGGACAGGCGTCCACAGATACGCAGTATTTT
>TRBV7-8|.|TRBJ2-3|.
CASSLGQLSTDTQYF
TGTGCCAGCAGCTTGGGACAACTGAGCACAGATACGCAGTATTTT
>TRBV7-2|.|TRBJ1-4|.
CASSRGGVWSNEKLFF
TGTGCCAGCAGTCGCGGGGGCGTTTGGTCTAATGAAAAACTGTTTTTT
>TRBV6-6|TRBD1|TRBJ2-7|.
CASSLTGGWYEQYF
TGTGCCAGCAGTTTGACAGGGGGCTGGTACGAGCAGTACTTC
>TRBV5-6|.|TRBJ2-1|few
CASRPTGSSYNEQFF
TGTGCCAGCAGACCTACAGGCAGCTCCTACAATGAGCAGTTCTTC
>TRBV6-6|.|TRBJ2-7|.
CASSRDSYYEQYF
TGTGCCAGCAGCCGGGACTCCTACTACGAGCAGTACTTC
>TRBV7-9|.|TRBJ2-5|.
CASSLVEETQYF
TGTGCCAGCAGCTTAGTAGAAGAGACCCAGTACTTC
>TRBV19|.|TRBJ2-3|.
CASSSRSPTDTQYF
TGTGCCAGTAGCTCGCGGAGCCCCACAGATACGCAGTATTTT
>TRBV5-4|TRBD1|TRBJ1-2|.
CASSSYGTGAAGYTF
TGTGCCAGCAGCTCCTACGGGACAGGGGCGGCTGGCTACACCTTC
>TRBV29-1|TRBD2|TRBJ2-7|few
CSVEGQGGYEQYF
TGCAGCGTTGAAGGCCAGGGAGGGTACGAGCAGTACTTC
>TRBV4-3|TRBD1|TRBJ1-2|.
CASSQGPDRRYGYTF
TGCGCCAGCAGCCAAGGCCCGGACAGGCGCTATGGCTACACCTTC
>TRBV14|.|TRBJ2-7|.
CASSQSGGLNYEQYF
TGTGCCAGCAGTCAGTCTGGAGGGCTTAACTACGAGCAGTACTTC
>TRBV28|TRBD1|TRBJ1-5|.
CASRGVTGGDQPQHF
TGTGCCAGCAGGGGGGTGACAGGGGGCGATCAGCCCCAGCATTTT
>TRBV19|.|TRBJ1-2|few
CASSVDRPQGYGYTF
TGTGCCAGTAGTGTCGACAGGCCTCAGGGCTATGGCTACACCTTC
>TRBV7-2|.|TRBJ2-7|.
CASSFDSPGEQYF
TGTGCCAGCAGCTTCGACAGCCCGGGCGAGCAGTACTTC
>TRBV29-1|.|TRBJ2-1|.
CSVKRDNSYNEQFF
TGCAGCGTTAAACGGGACAACTCCTACAATGAGCAGTTCTTC
>TRBV4-3|TRBD1|TRBJ2-7|.
CASSQEATGAGEQYF
TGCGCCAGCAGCCAAGAGGCGACAGGGGCCGGGGAGCAGTACTTC
>TRBV7-3|TRBD2|TRBJ2-3|few
CASSRSGSGTDTQYF
TGTGCCAGCAGTCGTAGCGGGAGTGGAACAGATACGCAGTATTTT
>TRBV7-2|TRBD1|TRBJ1-2|.
CASSSPGQGALGYTF
TGTGCCAGCAGCTCCCCGGGACAGGGGGCGCTTGGCTACACCTTC
>TRBV5-1|.|TRBJ2-1|few
CASSSGSANEQFF
TGCGCCAGCAGTTCCGGGTCGGCCAATGAGCAGTTCTTC
>TRBV18|.|TRBJ2-3|few
CASSPPGRNTQYF
TGTGCCAGCTCACCCCCAGGGCGGAATACGCAGTATTTT